The present entry profiles one T cell receptor beta chain with its context. Its target is not known. This entry comes from a study of identical twins. Study-wide points: Out-of-frame beta chain sequences displayed weaker excess sharing between twins. Reduced insertions were recorded for abundant cord blood beta clonotypes, with no such pattern in memory repertoires.

TCRdb re-derived calls from the 5' RACE reads in MiXCR, one entry per CDR3 protein. The data contain 540,000 or so distinct CDR3 sequences, around 20% of them singletons. This CDR3 spans 12 amino acids. Trimming stripped 4 bases from V and 7 bases from J, with 10 bases between. Germline-derived CDR1 and CDR2 are LGHDT and YNNKEL (reference sequence). The same sample was also studied in work on yellow fever vaccine responses in identical twins.

This TCR was sampled from a woman between 18 and 30 years old in good health. J is TRBJ1-2 and V is TRBV3-1; tentatively, D is TRBD1 (6 bases). The source material was CD4+ T cells sorted from blood. The CDR3 protein is CASSPDRGGYTF. CDR3 in DNA: TGTGCCAGCAGCCCGGACAGAGGTGGCTACACCTTC.